This TCR beta chain was observed in a study of blood T cell repertoires in COVID-19. Looking at the study overall: Donors in the United States, Italy and Spain gave samples during acute or convalescent COVID-19. Nucleic acid was either cDNA or gDNA, and it came from T cells, B-cell-depleted T cells, or PBMCs.

It was during active infection that Seattle patients were enrolled and then longitudinally followed. The CDR3 length is 15 residues. The V segment lost 0 bases and the J segment 5 bases; nucleotides outside the gene matches: 5. Germline assignment: CDR1 SGHVS and CDR2 FQNEAQ. Original processing methods: Using reference gene primer amplification, nucleated cell counts were estimated. Using immunoSEQ multiplex PCR, the repertoire was profiled, and TCRdb retains in-frame clones only, with some absent. The DNA was the basis for D and trimming; V, J and clone size are from that table. The sample records approximately 250,000 clones, 70% to 90% being singletons.

The sequence came from a man aged 45 to 65 with COVID-19, enrolled during active disease. The V call is TRBV7-8, the J call TRBJ2-7; 9 bases match TRBD1. The sample was peripheral blood. CDR3 sequence: CASSLALGQGHEQYF. The DNA of the CDR3 is TGTGCCAGCAGCTTAGCGTTGGGACAGGGCCACGAGCAGTACTTC. Drawing the rest from reference TRBV7-8 and TRBJ2-7, the complete variable domain is GAGVSQSPRYKVAKRGQDVALRCDPISGHVSLFWYQQALGQGPEFLTYFQNEAQLDKSGLPSDRFFAERPEGSVSTLKIQRTQQEDSAVYLCASSLALGQGHEQYFGPGTRLTVT.